This passage covers 5 T cell receptor beta chains from one sample sequenced in a study of beta chain features in type 1 diabetes. Overall study results and limits: Type 1 diabetes patients had TCRB CDR3s that were shorter (moderately but significantly so) in all four CD4+ subsets.

Their cognate antigens are unknown. Reverse transcribing all isolated RNA meant expressed TCRB transcripts were sequenced. Produced via immunoSEQ multiplex PCR; TCRdb's table is partial and in-frame only. The sample has almost 350,000 clones; about a tenth are singletons. Sequenced material: central memory CD4+ T cells from blood. The receptors were gathered from a man aged 30 to 39 with type 1 diabetes.

CDR3 loop: CASPQAKGWTYEQYF. In nucleotides, the CDR3 is TGCGCCAGCCCCCAGGCAAAAGGATGGACCTACGAGCAGTACTTC. The V and J genes are TRBV23-1 and TRBJ2-7; D is undetermined. TRBV23-1 is an ORF, and what it does is uncertain. V was clipped by 8 bases and J by 2 bases, with 19 bases between them. This CDR3 comprises 15 residues.

This clone was found a few times. The chain uses TRBV28 and TRBJ1-5, with 7 bases aligning to TRBD1. The CDR3 extends over 16 amino acids. Germline values: CDR1 MDHEN, CDR2 SYDVKM. Unmatched junction bases numbered 8, after V lost 5 bases and J lost 1 base. Here the CDR3 DNA reads TGTGCCAGCAGTCGCTACAGGGGAGCGAGCAATCAGCCCCAGCATTTT. Protein product: CASSRYRGASNQPQHF.

The sample holds a few counts of this clone. The CDR3 loop reads CASSLEGQRYQETQYF. In nucleotides, the CDR3 is TGTGCCAGCAGCTTAGAGGGACAGAGGTACCAAGAGACCCAGTACTTC. This chain joins TRBV7-2 and TRBJ2-5, with TRBD1 matching over 7 bases. The V and J ends lost 1 base and 0 bases, in that order; junction bases with no gene match: 5. The CDR3 is 16 amino acids. Germline lookup yields CDR1 SGHTA and CDR2 FQGNSA.

This clone was picked up a small number of times. This chain connects TRBV4-3 to TRBJ1-2; TRBD1 aligns across 7 bases. From germline, CDR1 is LGHNA and CDR2 YSLEER. Germline trimming cut 1 base from V and 4 bases from J; bases unmatched to any gene: 6. This CDR3 is built from 15 residues. CDR3 bases: TGCGCCAGCAGCCAAGCCTACAGGGGTTCCTATGGCTACACCTTC. Translating it yields CASSQAYRGSYGYTF.

V gene TRBV7-8 combines with J gene TRBJ2-7, with 8 bases aligning to TRBD1. The CDR3 runs to 15 residues. CDR1 is SGHVS and CDR2 is FQNEAQ in the germline V gene. Trimming removed 2 bases from V and 5 bases from J; junction bases left unmatched: 8. CDR3 protein: CASSLTQGAGDEQYF. In DNA form, the CDR3 reads TGTGCCAGCAGCTTAACGCAGGGGGCGGGCGACGAGCAGTACTTC.